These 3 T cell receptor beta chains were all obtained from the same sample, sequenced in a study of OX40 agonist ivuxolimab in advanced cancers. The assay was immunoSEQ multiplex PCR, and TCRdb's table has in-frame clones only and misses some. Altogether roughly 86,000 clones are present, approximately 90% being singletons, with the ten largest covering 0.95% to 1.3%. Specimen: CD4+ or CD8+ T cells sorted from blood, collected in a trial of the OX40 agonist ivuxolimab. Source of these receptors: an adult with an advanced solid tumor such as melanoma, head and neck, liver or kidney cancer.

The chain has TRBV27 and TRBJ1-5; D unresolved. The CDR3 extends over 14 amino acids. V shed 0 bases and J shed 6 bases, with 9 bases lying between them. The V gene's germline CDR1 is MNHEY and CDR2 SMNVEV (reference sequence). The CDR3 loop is CASSLSRIAQPQHF. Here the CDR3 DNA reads TGTGCCAGCAGTTTATCAAGGATTGCTCAGCCCCAGCATTTT.

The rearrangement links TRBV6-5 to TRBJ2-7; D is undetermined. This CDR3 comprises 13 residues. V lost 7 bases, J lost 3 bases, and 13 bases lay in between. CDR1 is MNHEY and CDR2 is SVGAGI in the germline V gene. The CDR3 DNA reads TGTGCCAGCACCCACGGGCCGGACTACGAGCAGTACTTC. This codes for CASTHGPDYEQYF.

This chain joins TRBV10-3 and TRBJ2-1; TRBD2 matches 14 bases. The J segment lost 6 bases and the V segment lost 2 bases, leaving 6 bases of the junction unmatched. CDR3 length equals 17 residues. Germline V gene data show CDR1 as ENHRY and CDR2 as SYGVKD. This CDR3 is CAISEGTSGSSFNEQFF. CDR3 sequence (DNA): TGTGCCATCAGTGAGGGGACTAGCGGGAGTTCTTTCAATGAGCAGTTCTTC.